The TCR beta chain described here comes from a study of response to subunit inactivated influenza vaccine. MiXCR, applied by TCRdb to the RT-PCR reads, yields one record per CDR3 protein. Of about 240,000 distinct CDR3 sequences in the sample, 10% to 15% were seen once. The sequence derives from a man in his fifties who received an inactivated influenza vaccine. Sequencing was performed on non-naive T cells sorted from PBMCs, taken 14 to 15 days before vaccination.

The CDR3 nucleotides are TGTGCCAGCAGCTCCGCTAGCGGGTGGAATACGCAGTATTTT. Its protein is CASSSASGWNTQYF. The chain recombines TRBV5-6 with TRBJ2-3; 8 bases align to TRBD2. Germline V CDR1 and CDR2: SGHDT, YYEEEE. V gave up 3 bases and J gave up 7 bases; unmatched junction bases: 7. CDR3 size: 14 residues.